A single sample gave rise to the 29 T cell receptor beta chains below, sequenced in a study of blood T cell repertoires in COVID-19. Measured with immunoSEQ multiplex PCR; TCRdb has only the in-frame clones, and not every one. Of 95,000 to 150,000 clones listed, about four fifths are singletons. Sequenced material: PBMCs or T cells enriched from blood (not recorded which). Receptors originate from a woman aged 25-40 years who had recovered from COVID-19.

This clone was observed a single time. This chain connects TRBV4-1 to TRBJ1-5; D is ambiguous. CDR3 length: 15 amino acids. Trimming removed 8 bases at V and 1 base at J, with 15 bases between. Germline CDR1 reads MGHRA; CDR2 reads YSYEKL. The CDR3 DNA reads TGCGCCAGCCAGCATTGGGCGGGGAGCAATCAGCCCCAGCATTTT. This codes for CASQHWAGSNQPQHF.

CDR3 nucleotides: TGTGCCAGTAGTACGAGGTCGGGAGAATACGAGCAGTACTTC. As protein: CASSTRSGEYEQYF. The chain couples TRBV19 to TRBJ2-7; weak D call: TRBD2 (6 bases). Trimming took off 4 bases at V and 4 bases at J, with 14 bases between the two ends. The CDR3 runs to 14 residues. Germline V gives CDR1 LNHDA, CDR2 SQIVND (reference sequence). The full variable domain, its missing parts supplied by reference TRBV19 and TRBJ2-7, is DGGITQSPKYLFRKEGQNVTLSCEQNLNHDAMYWYRQDPGQGLRLIYYSQIVNDFQKGDIAEGYSVSREKKESFPLTVTSAQKNPTAFYLCASSTRSGEYEQYFGPGTRLTVT.

The chain has TRBV28 and TRBJ1-2; D unclear. Between the trimmed V and J ends, which lost 2 bases and 8 bases, there was a span of 12 bases. The V gene's germline CDR1 is MDHEN and CDR2 SYDVKM. The length of the CDR3 is 13 residues. The CDR3 loop is CASSLPGLGGYTF. DNA for the CDR3: TGTGCCAGCAGTTTACCTGGACTGGGCGGCTACACCTTC.

The chain employs TRBV9 and TRBJ2-5; 10 bases fit TRBD2. CDR3 length: 15 residues. With 5 bases clipped from V and 2 bases from J, the junction kept 6 bases outside the gene matches. Germline lookup yields CDR1 SGDLS and CDR2 YYNGEE. The CDR3 sequence is CASSPSGSSQETQYF. In nucleotides, the CDR3 is TGTGCCAGCAGTCCTAGCGGGAGCTCTCAAGAGACCCAGTACTTC.

The chain joins TRBV28 to TRBJ1-4; 7 bases align to TRBD1. Per the germline V gene, CDR1 is MDHEN and CDR2 is SYDVKM. The CDR3 loop spans 14 amino acids. The ends lost 5 bases at V and 8 bases at J; junction bases unmatched: 8. The CDR3 sequence is CASSPRQGREKLFF. The CDR3 nucleotides are TGTGCCAGCAGTCCACGACAGGGTAGGGAAAAACTGTTTTTT.

The chain recombines TRBV3-1 (or the pseudogene TRBV3-2) with TRBJ2-6; no firm D call. The V gene's germline CDR1 is LGHDT and CDR2 YNNKEL (reference sequence). This CDR3 has 15 amino acids. The V end was cut by 2 bases, the J end by 0 bases, with 5 bases between. CDR3 DNA sequence: TGTGCCAGCAGCCAAATCTTCTCTGGGGCCAACGTCCTGACTTTC. This encodes CASSQIFSGANVLTF.

The chain recombines TRBV7-9 with TRBJ2-1, with D possibly matching TRBD1 (5 bases). The V end was cut by 5 bases, the J end by 3 bases, with 8 bases between. Germline CDR1 reads SEHNR; CDR2 reads FQNEAQ (reference sequence). CDR3 size: 13 residues. The CDR3 region is CASSGANYNEQFF. The CDR3 DNA is TGTGCCAGCAGCGGGGCGAACTACAATGAGCAGTTCTTC. The whole variable domain, remainder taken from reference TRBV7-9 and TRBJ2-1, is DTGVSQNPRHKITKRGQNVTFRCDPISEHNRLYWYRQTLGQGPEFLTYFQNEAQLEKSRLLSDRFSAERPKGSFSTLEIQRTEQGDSAMYLCASSGANYNEQFFGPGTRLTVL.

The rearrangement joins TRBV24-1 to TRBJ2-5; the match to TRBD1 covers 8 bases. Germline trimming cut 4 bases from V and 5 bases from J; bases unmatched to any gene: 5. Germline V gene lookup returns CDR1 KGHDR and CDR2 SFDVKD. CDR3 length: 14 residues. This chain's CDR3 is CATSDSGGWETQYF. The CDR3, as DNA: TGTGCCACCAGTGACTCAGGGGGCTGGGAGACCCAGTACTTC.

The genes are TRBV5-6 and TRBJ2-7; 7 positions agree with TRBD1. V shed 0 bases, J shed 3 bases, and the junction held 12 bases outside the gene matches. The germline gives CDR1 SGHDT, CDR2 YYEEEE. The CDR3 extends over 17 amino acids. In nucleotides, the CDR3 is TGTGCCAGCAGCTTGGCCGCGTGGCAGGGGGTCTACTACGAGCAGTACTTC. Residues: CASSLAAWQGVYYEQYF. The full variable domain, in which reference TRBV5-6 and TRBJ2-7 provide the parts outside the CDR3, is DAGVTQSPTHLIKTRGQQVTLRCSPKSGHDTVSWYQQALGQGPQFIFQYYEEEERQRGNFPDRFSGHQFPNYSSELNVNALLLGDSALYLCASSLAAWQGVYYEQYFGPGTRLTVT.

The rearrangement joins TRBV30 to TRBJ2-5; no clear D. CDR3 length: 12 amino acids. Germline-derived CDR1 and CDR2 are GTSNPN and SVGIG (reference sequence). Trimming pared 2 bases from V and 5 bases from J, leaving 9 bases between. CDR3 protein: CAWSTSGETQYF. In nucleotides, the CDR3 is TGTGCCTGGAGTACCTCCGGGGAGACCCAGTACTTC.

The rearrangement joins TRBV4-3 to TRBJ2-7, with 14 bases identical to TRBD2. The ends lost 0 bases at V and 2 bases at J; junction bases unmatched: 9. The CDR3 runs 19 residues. The germline CDR1 and CDR2 sequences are LGHNA and YSLEER. The DNA of the CDR3 is TGCGCCAGCAGCCAAGAGGGGACTAGCGGGAGCGCTGTACCCTACGAGCAGTACTTC. Translation gives CASSQEGTSGSAVPYEQYF.

The rearrangement joins TRBV4-1 to TRBJ2-4, with D perhaps TRBD2 (5 bases). The CDR3 covers 15 residues. V lost 0 bases to trimming and J lost 6 bases, with 12 bases between them. CDR1 MGHRA and CDR2 YSYEKL come from the germline V gene. CDR3 loop: CASSQDLLALNIQYF. CDR3 bases: TGCGCCAGCAGCCAAGATCTTCTAGCTCTAAACATTCAGTACTTC.

V usage is TRBV5-6 and J usage is TRBJ2-7, with 9 bases that match TRBD2. This CDR3 spans 15 amino acids. Trimming took 2 bases from V and 5 from J; bases not matched to a gene: 8. Germline V gene lookup returns CDR1 SGHDT and CDR2 YYEEEE. CDR3 nucleotide sequence: TGTGCCAGCAGCTTTGCGGCTAGCGGGATGGACGAGCAGTACTTC. It codes for CASSFAASGMDEQYF. Full variable domain (outside the CDR3, taken from reference TRBV5-6 and TRBJ2-7): DAGVTQSPTHLIKTRGQQVTLRCSPKSGHDTVSWYQQALGQGPQFIFQYYEEEERQRGNFPDRFSGHQFPNYSSELNVNALLLGDSALYLCASSFAASGMDEQYFGPGTRLTVT.

The chain joins TRBV19 to TRBJ2-5, with D possibly being TRBD1 (7 bases). Trimming took off 3 bases at V and 5 bases at J, with 13 bases between the two ends. The CDR3 sequence is 14 residues long. Germline lookup yields CDR1 LNHDA and CDR2 SQIVND (reference sequence). CDR3 nucleotides: TGTGCCAGTAGTATCCAGGGGGGTAGGGAGACCCAGTACTTC. This codes for CASSIQGGRETQYF. Full variable domain (rest looked up from reference TRBV19 and TRBJ2-5): DGGITQSPKYLFRKEGQNVTLSCEQNLNHDAMYWYRQDPGQGLRLIYYSQIVNDFQKGDIAEGYSVSREKKESFPLTVTSAQKNPTAFYLCASSIQGGRETQYFGPGTRLLVL.

The V gene is TRBV6-4, the J gene TRBJ1-1; D uncertain. There are 13 residues in the CDR3. Between the trimmed V and J ends, which lost 6 bases and 1 base, there was a span of 9 bases. From germline, CDR1 is MRHNA and CDR2 SNTAGT. CDR3 in DNA: TGTGCCAGCAGAATTACAGAGAACACTGAAGCTTTCTTT. As protein: CASRITENTEAFF.

The chain recombines TRBV19 with TRBJ1-5, with 8 bases fitting TRBD1. Germline V CDR1 and CDR2: LNHDA, SQIVND (reference sequence). This CDR3 is 17 amino acids long. With V trimmed by 5 bases and J by 0 bases, 9 bases remained unmatched. The CDR3 nucleotides read TGTGCCAGTAGTTCGGGACAGGACTACTATAGCAATCAGCCCCAGCATTTT. Translation: CASSSGQDYYSNQPQHF.

This chain joins TRBV4-1 and TRBJ2-3; 11 nucleotides align to TRBD1. With 3 bases clipped from V and 0 bases from J, the junction kept 11 bases outside the gene matches. The CDR3 extends over 19 amino acids. Germline CDR1 and CDR2: MGHRA and YSYEKL. The CDR3 reads CASSQAGTGGAWSTDTQYF. CDR3 bases: TGCGCCAGCAGCCAGGCCGGGACAGGGGGTGCGTGGAGCACAGATACGCAGTATTTT.

The chain combines TRBV5-6 with TRBJ2-3; TRBD2 agrees at 11 bases. This CDR3 has 18 residues. V was clipped by 2 bases and J by 1 base; unmatched bases: 9. In germline, CDR1 is SGHDT, CDR2 YYEEEE. CDR3 loop: CASSFSSGRVGGTDTQYF. DNA for the CDR3: TGTGCCAGCAGCTTCAGTAGCGGGAGGGTTGGCGGCACAGATACGCAGTATTTT.

The rearrangement joins TRBV15 to TRBJ2-3; no definite D call. Looked up from germline, CDR1 is LNHNV and CDR2 is YYDKDF (reference sequence). Trimming removed 0 bases from V and 2 bases from J, with 12 bases in between. This CDR3 is built from 16 residues. CDR3 residues: CATSRDLVTSTDTQYF. DNA for the CDR3: TGTGCCACCAGCAGAGATTTGGTCACTTCCACAGATACGCAGTATTTT.

V usage is TRBV28 and J usage is TRBJ1-6; D call uncertain. V lost 7 bases to trimming and J lost 7 bases, with 8 bases between them. Germline V gene data show CDR1 as MDHEN and CDR2 as SYDVKM. CDR3 size: 12 residues. The CDR3 DNA reads as TGTGCCAGCAACTCGGGGAATTCACCCCTCCACTTT. Protein: CASNSGNSPLHF.

The chain links TRBV7-2 to TRBJ2-5; 7 nucleotides align to TRBD1. V gave up 3 bases and J gave up 2 bases; unmatched junction bases: 3. This CDR3 spans 14 amino acids. Germline V lookup: CDR1 SGHTA, CDR2 FQGNSA. In DNA form, the CDR3 reads TGTGCCAGCAGCTTCAACAGGGGACAAGAGACCCAGTACTTC. Its translation: CASSFNRGQETQYF.

The CDR3 spells CASSQERTVNQPQHF. CDR3 nucleotides: TGCGCCAGCAGCCAAGAAAGGACAGTCAATCAGCCCCAGCATTTT. This chain connects TRBV4-1 to TRBJ1-5, with TRBD1 as a possible D gene (6 bases). Per the germline V gene, CDR1 is MGHRA and CDR2 is YSYEKL. Trimming left V 0 bases short and J 3 bases short, with 9 bases between. The CDR3 length is 15 residues.

This sequence joins TRBV5-1 and TRBJ2-2; 8 bases agree with TRBD1. Per germline, CDR1 SGHRS and CDR2 YFSETQ. The ends lost 5 bases at V and 5 bases at J; junction bases unmatched: 5. This CDR3 has 14 amino acids. CDR3 nucleotide sequence: TGCGCCAGCAGTTGGACAGGGATGACCGGGGAGCTGTTTTTT. As protein: CASSWTGMTGELFF.

The chain carries TRBV28 and TRBJ2-7; D perhaps matches TRBD1 (5 bases). V was shortened by 4 bases and J by 3 bases, with 7 bases between the two germline ends. CDR3 length equals 12 residues. Germline V gene lookup returns CDR1 MDHEN and CDR2 SYDVKM. DNA for the CDR3: TGTGCCAGCAGTTCACAGGTCTACGAGCAGTACTTC. Translation: CASSSQVYEQYF.

This chain joins TRBV7-8 and TRBJ2-2, with D maybe TRBD2 (5 bases). The germline gives CDR1 SGHVS, CDR2 FQNEAQ. V dropped 2 bases and J dropped 7 bases, with 8 bases sitting between them. The length of the CDR3 is 13 residues. The DNA of the CDR3 is TGTGCCAGCAGCTTATGGGAGAACGGGGAGCTGTTTTTT. The encoded protein is CASSLWENGELFF.

The chain links TRBV28 to TRBJ1-1; D uncertain. Per the germline V gene, CDR1 is MDHEN and CDR2 is SYDVKM. The CDR3 consists of 12 residues. Trimming removed 5 bases from V and 6 bases from J, with 10 bases in between. CDR3 amino acids: CASSPLRAEAFF. The CDR3 coding sequence is TGTGCCAGCAGTCCTCTCCGGGCTGAAGCTTTCTTT.

This clone came up a few times. The chain carries TRBV6-1 and TRBJ2-7; 10 bases agree with TRBD2. The CDR3 loop spans 15 amino acids. The V gene's germline CDR1 is MNHNS and CDR2 SASEGT. V shed 1 base and J 3 bases; nucleotides not matched to a gene: 3. The CDR3 here is CASSEGLAGVYEQYF. The CDR3 DNA reads as TGTGCCAGCAGTGAAGGGCTAGCGGGAGTCTACGAGCAGTACTTC.

V and J are TRBV7-2 and TRBJ2-2; D uncertain. Trimming cost V 6 bases and J 2 bases, with 16 bases left between them. The CDR3 extends over 16 amino acids. In germline, CDR1 is SGHTA, CDR2 FQGNSA. The CDR3 is CASRKIAQLNTGELFF. The CDR3 bases are TGTGCCAGCAGAAAAATAGCCCAACTCAACACCGGGGAGCTGTTTTTT.

The CDR3 nucleotides read TGTGCCAGCAGTTACTCGGAGGACAGGGCCTACGAGCAGTACTTC. Translation gives CASSYSEDRAYEQYF. V usage is TRBV6-5 and J usage is TRBJ2-7, with 8 positions matching TRBD1. Germline CDR1 MNHEY, CDR2 SVGAGI. CDR3 length: 15 residues. Losses at the gene ends were 0 bases for V and 2 bases for J; bases not matched to a gene: 3.